These 11 T cell receptor beta chains were sequenced from one sample in a study of cytomegalovirus exposure and HLA in healthy donors. Method: immunoSEQ multiplex PCR; TCRdb's copy keeps in-frame clones and lacks some. The sample lists 250,000 to 350,000 clones, around 87% seen once, with approximately 1.2% in the top ten. Material: PBMCs. Every receptor here comes from a woman aged 25 to 45 in good health and CMV-seropositive.

This sequence joins TRBV19 and TRBJ2-4, with 9 bases aligning to TRBD1. The junction had 7 bases not matched to a gene; V was cut back by 6 bases and J by 7 bases. The germline V gene has CDR1 LNHDA and CDR2 SQIVND (reference sequence). The CDR3 extends over 14 amino acids. The CDR3 DNA is TGTGCCAGTAGACAGGGGGCGATGGGGAACATTCAGTACTTC. Protein sequence: CASRQGAMGNIQYF.

The CDR3 nucleotides are TGTGCCAGCAGCTTAGATCCGGGGGCCTACGAGCAGTACTTC. This translates into CASSLDPGAYEQYF. The chain carries TRBV7-8 and TRBJ2-7, with D maybe TRBD2 (6 bases). The CDR3 extends over 14 amino acids. CDR1 SGHVS and CDR2 FQNEAQ come from the germline V gene. Trimming took 1 base from V and 2 from J, leaving 9 bases between them.

The chain links TRBV7-3 to TRBJ1-1, with 9 bases that match TRBD1. Germline-derived CDR1 and CDR2 are SGHTA and FQGTGA. The trim removed 5 bases at V and 4 bases at J, leaving 11 bases unmatched. The CDR3 extends over 16 amino acids. For the CDR3, the DNA is TGTGCCAGCAGCCCTAGAAGCACAGGGGGCCCCACTGAAGCTTTCTTT. Protein sequence: CASSPRSTGGPTEAFF.

This clone appeared once. The V call is TRBV27, the J call TRBJ1-5; D is ambiguous. Germline V lookup: CDR1 MNHEY, CDR2 SMNVEV (reference sequence). Between the trimmed V and J ends, which lost 6 bases and 2 bases, there was a span of 17 bases. This CDR3 spans 16 amino acids. CDR3 in DNA: TGTGCCAGCAGCCCCCGCGGCCTGATTGGCAATCAGCCCCAGCATTTT. It translates to CASSPRGLIGNQPQHF.

The chain has TRBV11-2 and TRBJ2-7, with unresolved D. The CDR3 length is 13 residues. V was clipped by 0 bases and J by 10 bases, with 13 bases between them. Per the germline V gene, CDR1 is SGHAT and CDR2 is FQNNGV. The CDR3 DNA follows: TGTGCCAGCAGCTTAGATCTCGGCAGAGTACAGTACTTC. Its translation is CASSLDLGRVQYF. The entire variable domain, with the rest obtained from reference TRBV11-2 and TRBJ2-7, is as follows: EAGVAQSPRYKIIEKRQSVAFWCNPISGHATLYWYQQILGQGPKLLIQFQNNGVVDDSQLPKDRFSAERLKGVDSTLKIQPAKLEDSAVYLCASSLDLGRVQYFGPGTRLTVT.

The CDR3 reads CASSISTSGAYNEQFF. In DNA form, the CDR3 reads TGTGCCAGTAGTATATCGACTAGCGGGGCCTACAATGAGCAGTTCTTC. The chain recombines TRBV19 with TRBJ2-1, with TRBD2 identical over 11 bases. CDR1 is LNHDA and CDR2 is SQIVND in the germline V gene (reference sequence). The length of the CDR3 is 16 residues. V trimming: 2 bases; J trimming: 2 bases; junction bases outside the gene matches: 2.

CDR3 sequence reads: CASKKDSLGTQYF. The CDR3 bases are TGTGCCAGCAAGAAGGACTCCTTAGGGACCCAGTACTTC. V and J are TRBV27 and TRBJ2-5; TRBD2 is a possible D gene (5 bases). The CDR3 totals 13 residues. V was clipped by 7 bases and J by 7 bases, with 16 bases between them. Germline V gene sequence: CDR1 MNHEY, CDR2 SMNVEV (reference sequence).

This sequence joins TRBV11-2 and TRBJ2-1; possible D gene TRBD2, 6 bases. The CDR3 has 17 residues. CDR1 is SGHAT, CDR2 FQNNGV, per germline. V dropped 1 base and J dropped 4 bases, with 17 bases sitting between them. The DNA of the CDR3 is TGTGCCAGCAGCTTAGTGCCGAGCGGGTGGGAATACAATGAGCAGTTCTTC. This encodes CASSLVPSGWEYNEQFF.

The rearrangement joins TRBV28 to TRBJ1-5; TRBD1 aligns across 10 bases. CDR3 size: 16 residues. The germline CDR1 and CDR2 sequences are MDHEN and SYDVKM. Unmatched junction bases numbered 7, after V lost 5 bases and J lost 3 bases. The CDR3 sequence is CASSARQGAANQPQHF. The CDR3 region has the DNA TGTGCCAGCAGTGCGAGACAGGGGGCCGCCAATCAGCCCCAGCATTTT. Drawing the rest from reference TRBV28 and TRBJ1-5, the complete variable domain is DVKVTQSSRYLVKRTGEKVFLECVQDMDHENMFWYRQDPGLGLRLIYFSYDVKMKEKGDIPEGYSVSREKKERFSLILESASTNQTSMYLCASSARQGAANQPQHFGDGTRLSIL.

V and J are TRBV7-2 and TRBJ2-4, with D possibly matching TRBD1 (7 bases). The CDR3 length is 17 residues. The V end lost 2 bases, the J end lost 0 bases, and 14 bases lay between the germline ends. CDR1 SGHTA and CDR2 FQGNSA come from the germline V gene. CDR3 region: CASSLPYRGLAKNIQYF. The CDR3 DNA reads TGTGCCAGCAGCTTACCGTACAGGGGACTAGCCAAAAACATTCAGTACTTC.

The chain links TRBV27 to TRBJ1-4; D uncertain. There are 14 residues in the CDR3. Germline V CDR1 and CDR2: MNHEY, SMNVEV (reference sequence). V gave up 2 bases and J gave up 3 bases, with 7 bases separating them. The CDR3 DNA reads as TGTGCCAGCAGTTTAAGTAGATCTAATGAAAAACTGTTTTTT. Encoded protein: CASSLSRSNEKLFF.